A single sample gave rise to the 13 T cell receptor beta chains below, sequenced in a study of molecular identifiers for immune sequencing clone quantification. MiXCR, applied by TCRdb to the PCR reads, yields one record per CDR3 protein. The table records more than 550,000 distinct CDR3 sequences, roughly 27% of them present only once. Material: naive CD8+ T cells from blood, with Jurkat cell RNA spiked in. Subset specified: FACS-sorted CD8+CD4-CCR7+CD45RA+ naive T cells. These receptors were obtained from a human donor in good health. Some libraries in this study had Jurkat cell RNA spiked in.

This clonotype was picked up many times. The J gene is TRBJ1-5, the V gene TRBV7-9; possible D gene TRBD1, 5 bases. The length of the CDR3 is 12 residues. V was clipped by 1 base and J by 11 bases, with 9 bases between them. Germline CDR1 SEHNR, CDR2 FQNEAQ (reference sequence). CDR3 sequence reads: CASSLGTSAQHF. Here the CDR3 DNA reads TGTGCCAGCAGCTTAGGGACATCGGCCCAGCATTTT.

Concerning this clonotype: This could be a read error, since a much larger clone is one nucleotide away. Written as DNA, the CDR3 is TGCAGTGCTGAACTAGCATCAGATACGCAGTATTTT. Its translation is CSAELASDTQYF. The genes are TRBV20-1 and TRBJ2-3; weak D call: TRBD2 (6 bases). Germline loops: CDR1 DFQATT, CDR2 SNEGSKA (reference sequence). V was cut by 5 bases and J by 4 bases, with 10 bases left in between. The length of the CDR3 is 12 residues.

The chain couples TRBV7-2 to TRBJ2-7; possibly TRBD1 or TRBD2 for D (5 bases each). This CDR3 has 15 residues. The V gene lost 8 bases and the J gene lost 6 bases, with 23 bases spanning the gap. Per the germline V gene, CDR1 is SGHTA and CDR2 is FQGNSA. CDR3 nucleotide sequence: TGTGCCAGCCGCGTCGGGGCCAACACCATGCGCGAGCAGTACTTC. This translates into CASRVGANTMREQYF.

At least ten counts were recorded for this clonotype. V and J are TRBV7-8 and TRBJ1-1; 11 bases map to TRBD1. The CDR3 sequence is 16 residues long. Germline CDR1 is SGHVS and CDR2 is FQNEAQ. V lost 1 base, J lost 5 bases, and 6 bases stayed unmatched. CDR3 sequence reads: CASSLGGTGGLTEAFF. CDR3 DNA sequence: TGTGCCAGCAGCTTAGGTGGGACAGGGGGATTGACTGAAGCTTTCTTT.

In its sample, this clonotype was seen many times. This chain links TRBV7-9 with TRBJ2-1; TRBD1 is a possible D gene (6 bases). V was pared by 1 base and J by 5 bases, with 6 bases between. The V gene's germline CDR1 is SEHNR and CDR2 FQNEAQ (reference sequence). The CDR3 length is 13 residues. The CDR3 coding sequence is TGTGCCAGCAGCTTAGGGACAGACAATGAGCAGTTCTTC. It is translated as CASSLGTDNEQFF. The entire variable domain, with the rest obtained from reference TRBV7-9 and TRBJ2-1, is as follows: DTGVSQNPRHKITKRGQNVTFRCDPISEHNRLYWYRQTLGQGPEFLTYFQNEAQLEKSRLLSDRFSAERPKGSFSTLEIQRTEQGDSAMYLCASSLGTDNEQFFGPGTRLTVL.

Many counts were recorded for this clonotype. The chain carries TRBV4-1 and TRBJ1-1; unclear D gene. Trimming removed 2 bases at V and 1 base at J, with 11 bases between. Germline V lookup: CDR1 MGHRA, CDR2 YSYEKL. The CDR3 length is 15 residues. The CDR3 loop reads CASSQPGRENTEAFF. The CDR3 region has the DNA TGCGCCAGCAGCCAACCTGGGAGGGAGAACACTGAAGCTTTCTTT.

The chain joins TRBV7-9 to TRBJ2-1, with 9 bases matching TRBD2. V shed 4 bases and J 9 bases; nucleotides not matched to a gene: 13. The CDR3 extends over 16 amino acids. Germline V CDR1 and CDR2: SEHNR, FQNEAQ (reference sequence). The CDR3 here is CASSWLAGAQKGEQFF. CDR3 coding DNA: TGTGCCAGCAGCTGGTTAGCGGGAGCTCAGAAGGGTGAGCAGTTCTTC. Full variable domain (remainder filled in from reference TRBV7-9 and TRBJ2-1): DTGVSQNPRHKITKRGQNVTFRCDPISEHNRLYWYRQTLGQGPEFLTYFQNEAQLEKSRLLSDRFSAERPKGSFSTLEIQRTEQGDSAMYLCASSWLAGAQKGEQFFGPGTRLTVL.

The chain links TRBV19 to TRBJ1-5; the D is unclear. The CDR3 extends over 15 amino acids. Germline CDR1 LNHDA, CDR2 SQIVND (reference sequence). The V end lost 3 bases, the J end lost 6 bases, and 15 bases lay between the germline ends. Here the CDR3 DNA reads TGTGCCAGTAGTATCGACATTCTCCCCACTCAGCCCCAGCATTTT. Protein sequence: CASSIDILPTQPQHF.

Points on this clonotype: A clone one base away is much larger, so this may be a read error. The chain employs TRBV15 and TRBJ1-5; no definite D call. The germline V and J ends were trimmed by 3 bases and 0 bases, with 12 bases remaining between them. Germline CDR1 reads LNHNV; CDR2 reads YYDKDF (reference sequence). CDR3 size: 16 residues. The CDR3 region has the DNA TGTGCCACCAGCAGCTCCCTGGGCAGTAGCAATCAGCCCCAGCATTTT. As protein: CATSSSLGSSNQPQHF.

This clonotype was picked up a small number of times. A much larger clonotype is one base distant, so this may be a read error. The V gene is TRBV4-3, the J gene TRBJ1-1, with 8 bases that match TRBD1. Germline V gene lookup returns CDR1 LGHNA and CDR2 YSLEER. The junction had 1 base not matched to a gene; V was cut back by 3 bases and J by 4 bases. The CDR3 has 13 amino acids. CDR3 bases: TGCGCCAGCAGCCAGACAGGGGCCACTGAAGCTTTCTTT. It is translated as CASSQTGATEAFF.

The V call is TRBV6-2 or TRBV6-3, the J call TRBJ2-3; D is tentatively TRBD1 or TRBD2 (5 bases each). Germline V gene data show CDR1 as MNHEY and CDR2 as SVGEGT. V lost 2 bases and J 0 bases, leaving 9 bases between the germline ends. The CDR3 length is 15 residues. The CDR3 region has the DNA TGTGCCAGCAGTTACCCGGGACCCAGCACAGATACGCAGTATTTT. It encodes CASSYPGPSTDTQYF.

Only a few counts were recorded for this clonotype. V gene TRBV16 combines with J gene TRBJ2-3, with D hard to call. Trimming left V 1 base short and J 0 bases short, with 14 bases between. This CDR3 is built from 17 residues. Looked up from germline, CDR1 is KGHSY and CDR2 is FQNENV. CDR3: CASSQWPTRRSTDTQYF. DNA for the CDR3: TGTGCCAGCAGCCAATGGCCGACCAGACGGAGCACAGATACGCAGTATTTT.

As regards this clonotype: A read error may be the cause here, since a much bigger clone is one base away. The V call is TRBV27, the J call TRBJ1-5; 7 positions match TRBD1. This CDR3 region has 15 residues. Germline CDR1 and CDR2: MNHEY and SMNVEV (reference sequence). The DNA for the CDR3 is TGTGACAGCAGTTTATCGAGGGGGCTCTCTCAGCCCCAGCATTTT. Translating gives CDSSLSRGLSQPQHF.